These T cell receptor beta chains were read from a single sample in a study of siplizumab effects on memory and regulatory T cells. Clones were sequenced by immunoSEQ multiplex PCR, and TCRdb holds only the in-frame ones, with some missing. Among more than 70,000 clones listed, 95% were seen once. The sample comprised CD8+ T cells sorted from blood. The receptors stem from a human donor in good health. Each CDR3 is given with its conserved first and last residue. Fields, in order: J gene, V gene, CDR3 protein.

>TRBJ2-3|TRBV6-1
CASTQVARNTDTQYF
>TRBJ2-4|TRBV7-6
CASSLAPEGAKNIQYF
>NA|TRBV27
CASSRTSSYEQYF
>TRBJ2-7|TRBV6-1
CASSETWDEQYF
>TRBJ1-1|TRBV29-1
CSVESPYGPEAFF
>TRBJ2-7|TRBV28
CASSFSYEQYF
>TRBJ2-1|TRBV10-3
CAISGPSGSTYNEQFF
>TRBJ2-3|TRBV19
CASSNYREVEDTQYF
>TRBJ2-5|TRBV2
CASEPDRPFPQYF
>TRBJ2-3|TRBV19
CASNLFGTDTQYF
>TRBJ2-7|TRBV28
CASSPTLAAYEQYF
>TRBJ2-7|TRBV11-2
CASSVWEVFSYEQYF
>TRBJ2-7|TRBV28
CASSGSYEQYF
>TRBJ2-5|TRBV7-9
CASSFGASGRERTQYF
>TRBJ1-1|TRBV19
CASSLRQGAMNTEAFF
>TRBJ1-2|TRBV29-1
CSVTGTGGITNYGYTF
>TRBJ2-7|TRBV7-9
CASSFGPQGKDEQYF
>TRBJ1-5|TRBV19
CAKGRDQPQHF
>TRBJ2-3|TRBV27
CTSSAWEGDTQYF
>TRBJ1-2|TRBV7-2
CASSFDRVPNYGYTF
>TRBJ1-1|TRBV19
CASSIWQGKEAFF
>TRBJ2-7|TRBV10-3
CAISESSFGGYEQYF
>TRBJ2-1|TRBV9
CASSAGPSSYNEQFF
>TRBJ2-1|TRBV9
CASSERGEGWYNEQFF
>TRBJ1-4|TRBV7-6
CASGQGSEKLFF
>TRBJ2-3|TRBV19
CASSIWREARDTQYF
>TRBJ1-5|TRBV13
CASSQQNQPQHF
>TRBJ1-2|TRBV5-1
CASSVGGKGYTF
>TRBJ1-1|TRBV6-5
CASSYEGRGTEAFF
>TRBJ2-1|TRBV9
CASTQGSLASAHNEQFF
>TRBJ2-5|TRBV2
CASRDPGLGPETQYF
>TRBJ1-6|TRBV11-2
CASRRGSERSLHF
>TRBJ1-3|TRBV5-6
CASSSDLSSGNTIYF
>TRBJ2-5|TRBV13
CASSSNQAGGHQETQYF
>TRBJ2-1|TRBV7-9
CASSPGTGRNNEQFF
>TRBJ2-1|TRBV15
CATRPTVSNEQFF
>TRBJ2-2|TRBV19
CASSIYREDTGELFF
>TRBJ1-1|TRBV19
CASSISGIEAFF